This T cell receptor (beta chain) appears in the sequencing data of a study of shared clonotypes between healthy human individuals (dated by TCRdb to about 2020). Study-level background: Two women and three men aged 18 to 49 years were included in the cohort. Per donor, three plates each were used for CD4 naive and CD4 memory, two for CD8 naive, and one for CD8 memory. To estimate repertoire size and how much clonotypes are shared between individuals, the study performed deep sequencing of blood TCR repertoires from about five healthy adults. To increase sequencing depth and limit assay-specific biases, TCR repertoire library preparation and sequencing were carried out by different laboratories using diverse techniques. Leukapheresis yielded between about 0.85 and 9.5 billion PBMCs per donor.

Using the deep immunoSEQ assay, TCR CDR3 regions were amplified from genomic DNA by multiplex PCR. Extracted genomic DNA from each cell subset was distributed evenly across all wells of several immunoSEQ 96-well plates, and each plate was treated as a replicate. For sorted subsets, approximately 190 ng genomic DNA, equal to 25,000 to 35,000 T cell genomes, was loaded into each replicate PCR. Purified libraries were measured with a Qubit 3.0 fluorometer, size-checked on a Bioanalyzer 2100, and measured again with the KAPA Library Quantification kit. Each immunoSEQ 96-well plate was sequenced on its own single-read 150-cycle Illumina NextSeq 550 flow cell. Under the source paper's analysis protocol: The immunoSEQ output contained only junctional sequences without quality scores, so filtering could not match that applied to full-length reads. Sequences were annotated with PyIR, a Python wrapper for IgBLAST v1.9, and V/J genes and CDR3 were assigned using IMGT germline references. Reads with weak V/J assignments (E-value above 1e-6), missing CDR3, stop codons, out-of-frame junctions, or ambiguous translated residues were removed. A V3J clonotype was defined by an identical inferred V gene, J gene, and CDR3 amino acid sequence. Percentage overlap between repertoires was computed as shared unique clonotypes divided by the size of the smaller repertoire. Richness of each repertoire was evaluated using RTK rarefaction, the Chao1 estimator, and Recon v2.1 estimates of unobserved clonotypes. OLGA was used to compute generation probabilities for all TCRbeta clonotypes that the gDNA method yielded from a handful of donors. Sourced from immuneACCESS, this table was stored by TCRdb with only in-frame sequences that have V and J called. A share of the clones is absent; for the studies checked, an unresolved V gene accounts for under half, and the remainder has no known explanation. V and J calls plus clone size are reproduced from that table; the DNA served to infer D and trimming. The sample table contains over 700,000 clones; only one count was recorded for roughly 72% of them. The ten largest make up approximately 1.8% of the sample.

The donors were healthy, HIV-negative adults who had no recently reported acute infections or vaccinations. Every donor was a Caucasian adult residing in Nashville, Tennessee, USA. CD4+ T cells were enriched by magnetic negative selection, after which naive cells were positively selected on CD45RA and the negative fraction was taken as the memory subset. Blood was collected by leukapheresis, and PBMCs were isolated by Ficoll-Histopaque density gradient centrifugation and then cryopreserved in liquid nitrogen vapor phase. Analytical flow cytometry was used to check the purity and quantity of every magnetically sorted T cell population. From each sorted fraction, genomic DNA was isolated and quantified by UV absorbance on a Nanodrop 2000c. Summary of the overall study and its limitations: Naive subsets generally had larger estimated clonotype richness than memory subsets. About 4.5% of naive CD4, approximately 3.7% of naive CD8, roughly 2.4% of memory CD4, and approximately 0.4% of memory CD8 clonotypes were shared across a few donors. Sampling was limited to blood, and TCR repertoires in tissue likely differ from TCR repertoires in blood. Because the study included only a small number of donors, the genetic and exposure-history diversity represented was limited. Pairwise subsampling indicated that sequencing depth was expected to affect the degree of clonotype sharing among donors. Clonotypes shared by all four sorted-subset donors showed higher generation probabilities than non-shared clonotypes. Even with the large sequencing depth, rarefaction of the sorted-subset datasets indicated that sequencing was incomplete.

This clone has a count of ten or more. This clone's antigen is unknown. No per-base quality is available; no much larger clone lies one base away. The sequence derives from a woman aged 25 to 39 in good health. The specimen was memory CD4+ T cells sorted from blood. The intended sense of this specimen's cell subset or site label: CD45RA-negative fraction.

The DNA sequence is given as TGTGCCTGGAGCCTAGGGGGACCCTCGGGCGAGCAGTACTTC. The translation is CAWSLGGPSGEQYF. The rearrangement combines TRBV30 with TRBJ2-7, with TRBD1 tentatively as D gene (6 bases match). From the cysteine up to the phenylalanine, the CDR3 has a length of 14 residues. Of all the DNA, just the CDR3 is kept, 42 bases in frame from base 1. For CDR1 and CDR2, the germline V gene (reference sequence) lists GTSNPN and SVGIG. Trimming costs V 3 bases and J 6 bases, and their ends lie 18 bases apart.